What follows describes a single T cell receptor (beta chain). What antigen it recognizes has not been identified. There are no base qualities to consult, and no much larger clone falls within one base. V was cut back by 3 bases and J by 1 base, leaving a gap of 6 bases between them. The germline V gene (reference sequence) gives CDR1 as LNHDA and CDR2 as SQIVND. CDR3 length: 13 amino acids, cysteine to phenylalanine. Of all the DNA, just the CDR3 is kept, 39 bases in frame from base 1. Library creation used the immunoSEQ multiplex PCR assay. Here the immuneACCESS table is served through TCRdb, limited to in-frame sequences with V and J called. Missing clones are a known gap in these copies; in checked studies unresolved V genes cover under half, and the rest lacks a known reason. This sample holds fewer than 110,000 clones; around 92% were observed only once. The top ten clones comprise about 3.1% of the sample.

The data derive from a study of T cell changes during pregnancy in multiple sclerosis (dated by TCRdb to about 2019). Regarding the research as a whole: The study looked at changes in the T cell repertoire across pregnancy in women with multiple sclerosis.

Recombination joined TRBV19 with TRBJ1-1; no D gene call is confident. The TCR originated in a female donor with multiple sclerosis, enrolled in a pregnancy study. The source was peripheral blood, collected in the second trimester of pregnancy. The CDR3: CASSIRENTEAFF. The DNA sequence is TGTGCCAGTAGTATCCGGGAGAACACTGAAGCTTTCTTT.